A selection of T cell receptor beta chains follows, all from one sample in a study of cytomegalovirus exposure and HLA in healthy donors. Repertoires were generated with immunoSEQ multiplex PCR, while TCRdb's copy carries only in-frame clones and drops some. Seen here are approximately 180,000 clones, roughly four fifths observed once, and the top ten hold about 1.7%. The sequenced material came from PBMCs. These receptors originate from a woman aged 18-29 years in good health and CMV-seronegative. Both conserved end residues are part of each CDR3. The D gene is left open where the match is weak. Clone size is not always given. Where it is, it says once, few, many or a class for expanded clones.

j_gene | v_gene | abundance | d_gene | CDR3aa | CDR3nt
TRBJ2-1 | TRBV15 | NA | NA | CATSREGSSYNEQFF | TGTGCCACCAGCAGGGAGGGGAGCTCCTACAATGAGCAGTTCTTC
TRBJ2-1 | TRBV13 | NA | NA | CASSLTPPSDEQFF | TGTGCCAGCAGCCTAACCCCACCTAGCGATGAGCAGTTCTTC
TRBJ2-7 | TRBV28 | NA | TRBD1 | CASSLGTGGTYEQYF | TGTGCCAGCAGTTTAGGGACAGGGGGAACCTACGAGCAGTACTTC
TRBJ2-6 | TRBV5-8 | NA | NA | CASSWTPGQTGANVLTF | TGTGCCAGCAGCTGGACCCCGGGACAAACTGGGGCCAACGTCCTGACTTTC
TRBJ2-1 | TRBV28 | NA | NA | CASWARNEQFF | TGTGCCAGTTGGGCACGGAATGAGCAGTTCTTC
TRBJ1-1 | TRBV5-4 | NA | NA | CASSLDRFRTEAFF | TGTGCCAGCAGCCTCGACAGGTTTCGAACTGAAGCTTTCTTT
TRBJ1-3 | TRBV27 | NA | TRBD1 | CASSPGTGRTIYF | TGTGCCAGCAGCCCGGGGACAGGAAGGACCATATATTTT
TRBJ1-3 | TRBV15 | NA | NA | CATSRDPGTGNTIYF | TGTGCCACCAGCAGAGATCCGGGGACTGGAAACACCATATATTTT
TRBJ2-1 | TRBV7-6 | NA | TRBD2 | CASSTGTSGIYNEQFF | TGTGCCAGCAGCACAGGGACTAGCGGAATCTACAATGAGCAGTTCTTC
TRBJ1-2 | TRBV6-5 | NA | TRBD1 | CASSRAGGTGYGYTF | TGTGCCAGCAGTAGGGCCGGCGGGACAGGGTATGGCTACACCTTC
TRBJ2-1 | TRBV10-3 | once | TRBD2 | CAISDQGLAGGANEQFF | TGTGCCATCAGTGACCAGGGACTAGCGGGAGGCGCCAATGAGCAGTTCTTC
TRBJ1-3 | TRBV11-2 | NA | TRBD1 | CASSPDRGSGNTIYF | TGTGCCAGCAGCCCCGACAGGGGGTCTGGAAACACCATATATTTT
TRBJ2-1 | TRBV6-5 | NA | TRBD2 | CATRTSGNNEQFF | TGTGCCACCCGGACTAGCGGAAACAATGAGCAGTTCTTC
TRBJ2-7 | TRBV7-2 | once | TRBD1 | CASSFGTGSYEQYF | TGTGCCAGCAGCTTCGGGACAGGCTCCTACGAGCAGTACTTC
TRBJ2-3 | TRBV12-5 | NA | NA | CASGFPADRPTDTQYF | TGTGCTAGTGGTTTTCCCGCCGACAGGCCCACAGATACGCAGTATTTT
TRBJ1-1 | TRBV4-1 | few | NA | CASSPPPWRGAEAFF | TGCGCCAGCAGCCCGCCGCCGTGGCGCGGGGCTGAAGCTTTCTTT
TRBJ2-6 | TRBV30 | NA | TRBD1 | CAWSPTGGSWANVLTF | TGTGCCTGGAGTCCCACAGGGGGCAGCTGGGCCAACGTCCTGACTTTC
TRBJ1-2 | TRBV9 | NA | NA | CASSGGNENYGYTF | TGTGCCAGCAGCGGGGGCAATGAGAACTATGGCTACACCTTC
TRBJ2-1 | TRBV6-6 | NA | TRBD2 | CASREGGPREEQFF | TGTGCCAGCAGAGAGGGAGGGCCTCGAGAGGAGCAGTTCTTC
TRBJ2-2 | TRBV7-2 | NA | NA | CASSPNTGELFF | TGTGCCAGCAGCCCTAACACCGGGGAGCTGTTTTTT
TRBJ2-3 | TRBV11-2 | NA | TRBD2 | CASSYWGEGSIDTQYF | TGTGCCAGCTCATATTGGGGGGAGGGCTCCATTGATACGCAGTATTTT
TRBJ1-1 | TRBV11-2 | NA | TRBD1 | CASSSAGQLPNTEAFF | TGTGCCAGCAGCTCTGCGGGACAGCTTCCGAACACTGAAGCTTTCTTT
TRBJ2-1 | TRBV7-2 | NA | TRBD2 | CASSYTGTSGRSSYNEQFF | TGTGCCAGCAGCTACACCGGGACTAGCGGTCGGAGCTCCTACAATGAGCAGTTCTTC
TRBJ1-4 | TRBV27 | few | NA | CASSLSASQGLFF | TGTGCCAGCAGTTTATCGGCCAGCCAGGGACTGTTTTTT
TRBJ2-7 | TRBV7-9 | NA | NA | CASSLAPGAHEQYF | TGTGCCAGCAGCTTAGCTCCAGGGGCTCACGAGCAGTACTTC
TRBJ1-2 | TRBV6-5 | NA | NA | CASRDSSGLYGYTF | TGTGCCAGCAGAGACAGCTCGGGTCTCTATGGCTACACCTTC
TRBJ2-7 | TRBV27 | NA | NA | CASSSQGYEQYF | TGTGCCAGCAGTTCGCAGGGCTACGAGCAGTACTTC